This T cell receptor beta chain emerged from a study of cytomegalovirus exposure and HLA in healthy donors. A word on this clone: The antigen remains unidentified.

Study-wide results and caveats: Presence/absence analyses assumed roughly uniform sequencing depth across donors, which may not hold. Sequencing likely produced, as an artifact, a cluster of highly shared sequence variants. In a later analysis, several top co-occurrence clusters appeared linked to parvovirus B19, influenza, CMV and Epstein-Barr virus. V- and J-gene trimming of TCR beta was linked (in a later analysis) to a missense DCLRE1C variant.

It was with 60 Vbeta and 13 Jbeta primers that the PCR ran. Produced via immunoSEQ multiplex PCR; TCRdb's table is partial and in-frame only. The data contain 100,000 or so clones, about three quarters of them singletons. The receptor's source is a woman aged 40 to 50 in good health and CMV-seropositive. The sequencing sample was made of PBMCs.

Here the CDR3 DNA reads TGTGCCAGCAGTTCCCTATGGGGAGAGTACCAAGAGACCCAGTACTTC. Its protein is CASSSLWGEYQETQYF. This rearrangement joins TRBV6-5 to TRBJ2-5, with TRBD2 as a possible D gene (5 bases). Germline V gene data show CDR1 as MNHEY and CDR2 as SVGAGI. V lost 4 bases to trimming and J lost 0 bases, with 15 bases between them. The CDR3 covers 16 residues.